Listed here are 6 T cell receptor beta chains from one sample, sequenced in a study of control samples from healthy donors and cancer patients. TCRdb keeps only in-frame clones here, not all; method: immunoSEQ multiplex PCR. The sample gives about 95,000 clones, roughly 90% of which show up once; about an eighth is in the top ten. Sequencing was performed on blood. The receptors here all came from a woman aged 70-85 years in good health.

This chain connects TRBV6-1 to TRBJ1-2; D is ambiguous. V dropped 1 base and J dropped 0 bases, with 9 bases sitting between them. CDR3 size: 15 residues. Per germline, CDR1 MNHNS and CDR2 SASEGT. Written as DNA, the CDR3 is TGTGCCAGCAGTGAAGGCATGGGAGCTAACTATGGCTACACCTTC. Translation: CASSEGMGANYGYTF.

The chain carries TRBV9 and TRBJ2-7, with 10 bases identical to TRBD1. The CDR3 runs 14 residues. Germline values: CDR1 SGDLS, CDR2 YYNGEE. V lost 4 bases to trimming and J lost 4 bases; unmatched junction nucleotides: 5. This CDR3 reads CASSTGQGKYEQYF. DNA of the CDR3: TGTGCCAGCAGCACGGGACAGGGGAAATACGAGCAGTACTTC. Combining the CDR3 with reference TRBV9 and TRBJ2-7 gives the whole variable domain DSGVTQTPKHLITATGQRVTLRCSPRSGDLSVYWYQQSLDQGLQFLIQYYNGEERAKGNILERFSAQQFPDLHSELNLSSLELGDSALYFCASSTGQGKYEQYFGPGTRLTVT.

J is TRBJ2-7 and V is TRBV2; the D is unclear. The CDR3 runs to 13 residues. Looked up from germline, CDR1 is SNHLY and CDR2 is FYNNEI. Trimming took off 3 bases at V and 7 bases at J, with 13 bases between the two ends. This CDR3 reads CASSESGYWEQYF. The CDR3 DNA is TGTGCCAGCAGTGAGTCGGGCTATTGGGAGCAGTACTTC.

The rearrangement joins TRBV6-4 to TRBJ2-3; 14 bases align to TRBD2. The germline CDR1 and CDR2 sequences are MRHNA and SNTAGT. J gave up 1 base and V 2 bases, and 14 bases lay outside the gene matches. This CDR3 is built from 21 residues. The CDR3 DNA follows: TGTGCCAGCAGTGACAATAAAAGGACTAGCGGGGGGTTAGACGGCACAGATACGCAGTATTTT. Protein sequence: CASSDNKRTSGGLDGTDTQYF.

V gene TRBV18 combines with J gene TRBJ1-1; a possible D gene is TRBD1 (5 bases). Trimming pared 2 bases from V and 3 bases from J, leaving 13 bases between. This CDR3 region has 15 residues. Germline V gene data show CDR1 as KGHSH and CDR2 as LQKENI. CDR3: CASSPLPGTDTEAFF. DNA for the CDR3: TGTGCCAGCTCACCATTACCCGGGACTGACACTGAAGCTTTCTTT.

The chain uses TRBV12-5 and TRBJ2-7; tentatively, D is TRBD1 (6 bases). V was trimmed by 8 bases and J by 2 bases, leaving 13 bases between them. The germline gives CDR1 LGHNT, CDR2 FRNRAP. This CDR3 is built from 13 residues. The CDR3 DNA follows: TGTGCTAGTTCAGGGGACAATGCCTACGAGCAGTACTTC. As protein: CASSGDNAYEQYF.